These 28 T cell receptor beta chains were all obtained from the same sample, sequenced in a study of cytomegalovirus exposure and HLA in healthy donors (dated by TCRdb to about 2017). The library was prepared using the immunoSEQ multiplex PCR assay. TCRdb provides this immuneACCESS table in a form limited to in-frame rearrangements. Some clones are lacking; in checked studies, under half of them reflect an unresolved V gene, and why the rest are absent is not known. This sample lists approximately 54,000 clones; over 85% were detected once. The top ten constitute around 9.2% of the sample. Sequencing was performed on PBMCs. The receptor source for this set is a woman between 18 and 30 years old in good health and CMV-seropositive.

The CDR3 nucleotides read TGTGCCAGCAGCTCCGGGACAGGGAAAGAGCAGTACTTC. It yields the protein CASSSGTGKEQYF. V is TRBV7-9 and J is TRBJ2-7; 9 positions match TRBD1. J gave up 7 bases and V 4 bases, and 5 bases lay outside the gene matches. Germline loops: CDR1 SEHNR, CDR2 FQNEAQ (reference sequence). This CDR3 spans 13 amino acids.

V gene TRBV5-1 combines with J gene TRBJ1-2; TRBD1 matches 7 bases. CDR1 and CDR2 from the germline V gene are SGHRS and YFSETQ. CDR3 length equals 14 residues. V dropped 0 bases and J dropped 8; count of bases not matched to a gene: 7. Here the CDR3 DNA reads TGCGCCAGCAGCTTGGATGGACAGGCCGACGGCTACACCTTC. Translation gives CASSLDGQADGYTF.

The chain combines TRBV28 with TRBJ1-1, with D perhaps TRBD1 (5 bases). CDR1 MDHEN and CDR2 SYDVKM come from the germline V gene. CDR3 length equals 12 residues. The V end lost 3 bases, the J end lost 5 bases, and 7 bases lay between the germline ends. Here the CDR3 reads CASSFRDTEAFF. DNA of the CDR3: TGTGCCAGCAGTTTCAGGGATACTGAAGCTTTCTTT. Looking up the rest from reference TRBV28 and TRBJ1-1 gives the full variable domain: DVKVTQSSRYLVKRTGEKVFLECVQDMDHENMFWYRQDPGLGLRLIYFSYDVKMKEKGDIPEGYSVSREKKERFSLILESASTNQTSMYLCASSFRDTEAFFGQGTRLTVV.

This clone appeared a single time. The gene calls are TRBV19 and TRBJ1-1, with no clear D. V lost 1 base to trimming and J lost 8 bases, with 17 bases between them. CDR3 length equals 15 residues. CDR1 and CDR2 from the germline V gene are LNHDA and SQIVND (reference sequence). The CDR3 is CASSIAAANLVEAFF. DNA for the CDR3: TGTGCCAGTAGTATAGCGGCAGCGAACTTGGTCGAAGCTTTCTTT.

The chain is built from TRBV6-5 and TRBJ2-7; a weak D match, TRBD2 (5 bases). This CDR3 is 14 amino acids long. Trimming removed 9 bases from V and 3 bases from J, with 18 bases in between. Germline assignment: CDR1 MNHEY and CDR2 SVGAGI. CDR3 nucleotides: TGTGCCAGTAAGGTGGCAGGCGCGGGCTACGAGCAGTACTTC. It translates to CASKVAGAGYEQYF.

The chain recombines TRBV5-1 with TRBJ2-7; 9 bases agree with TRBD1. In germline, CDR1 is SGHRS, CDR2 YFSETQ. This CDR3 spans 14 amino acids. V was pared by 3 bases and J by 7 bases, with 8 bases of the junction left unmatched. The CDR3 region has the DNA TGCGCCAGCAGCTCAACAGGGGGCTCCTTAGAGCAGTACTTC. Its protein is CASSSTGGSLEQYF.

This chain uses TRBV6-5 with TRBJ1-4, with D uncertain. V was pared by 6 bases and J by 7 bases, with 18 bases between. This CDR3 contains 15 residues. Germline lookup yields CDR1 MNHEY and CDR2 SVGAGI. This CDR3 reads CASSSGVAGSEKLFF. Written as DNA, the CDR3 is TGTGCCAGCAGCTCGGGAGTGGCCGGGAGTGAAAAACTGTTTTTT.

CDR3 nucleotides: TGCAGTGCTAGAGACCAATACGAGCAGTACTTC. Protein: CSARDQYEQYF. The gene calls are TRBV20-1 and TRBJ2-7, with D unresolved. Trimming removed 0 bases from V and 4 bases from J, with 4 bases in between. This CDR3 contains 11 residues. Germline V gene data show CDR1 as DFQATT and CDR2 as SNEGSKA (reference sequence).

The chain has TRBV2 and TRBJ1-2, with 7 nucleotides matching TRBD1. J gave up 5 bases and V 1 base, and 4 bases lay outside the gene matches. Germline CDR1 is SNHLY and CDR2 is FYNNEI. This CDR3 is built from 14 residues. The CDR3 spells CASSEGEGAYGYTF. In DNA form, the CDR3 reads TGTGCCAGCAGTGAAGGAGAGGGGGCGTATGGCTACACCTTC.

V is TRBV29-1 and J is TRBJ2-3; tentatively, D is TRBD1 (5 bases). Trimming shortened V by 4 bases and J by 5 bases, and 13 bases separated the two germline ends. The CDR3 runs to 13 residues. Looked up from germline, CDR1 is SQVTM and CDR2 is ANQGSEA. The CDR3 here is CSVGHGARDTQYF. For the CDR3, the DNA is TGCAGCGTTGGTCATGGGGCTCGAGATACGCAGTATTTT.

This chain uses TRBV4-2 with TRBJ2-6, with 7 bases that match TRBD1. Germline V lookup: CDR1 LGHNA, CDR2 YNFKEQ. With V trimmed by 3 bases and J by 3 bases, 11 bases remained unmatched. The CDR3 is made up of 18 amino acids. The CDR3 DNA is TGTGCCAGCAGCCAGGGTTCGACAGGGCCGGGTGGGGCCAACGTCCTGACTTTC. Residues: CASSQGSTGPGGANVLTF.

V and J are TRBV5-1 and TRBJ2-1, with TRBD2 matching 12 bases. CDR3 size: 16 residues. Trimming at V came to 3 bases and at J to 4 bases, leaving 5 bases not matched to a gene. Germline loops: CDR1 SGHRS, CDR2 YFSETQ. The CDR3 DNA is TGCGCCAGCAGCTCCCAGACTAGCGGGGGTTACAATGAGCAGTTCTTC. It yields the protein CASSSQTSGGYNEQFF.

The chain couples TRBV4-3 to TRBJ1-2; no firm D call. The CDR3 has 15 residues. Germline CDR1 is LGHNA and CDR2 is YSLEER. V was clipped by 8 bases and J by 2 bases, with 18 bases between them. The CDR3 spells CASSPEQYTNYGYTF. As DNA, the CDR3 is TGCGCCAGCTCCCCCGAACAGTACACGAACTATGGCTACACCTTC.

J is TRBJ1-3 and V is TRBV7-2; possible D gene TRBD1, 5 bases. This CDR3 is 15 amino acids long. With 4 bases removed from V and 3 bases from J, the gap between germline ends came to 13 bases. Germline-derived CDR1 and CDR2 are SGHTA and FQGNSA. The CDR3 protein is CASSSLGGYGNTIYF. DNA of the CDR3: TGTGCCAGCAGCTCCCTGGGGGGATATGGAAACACCATATATTTT.

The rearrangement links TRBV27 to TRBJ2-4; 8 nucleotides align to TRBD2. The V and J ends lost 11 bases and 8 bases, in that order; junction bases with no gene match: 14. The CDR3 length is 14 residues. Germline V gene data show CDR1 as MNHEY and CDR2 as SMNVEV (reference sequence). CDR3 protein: CAGFYRGGADIQYF. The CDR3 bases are TGTGCCGGGTTCTACCGGGGGGGCGCAGACATTCAGTACTTC.

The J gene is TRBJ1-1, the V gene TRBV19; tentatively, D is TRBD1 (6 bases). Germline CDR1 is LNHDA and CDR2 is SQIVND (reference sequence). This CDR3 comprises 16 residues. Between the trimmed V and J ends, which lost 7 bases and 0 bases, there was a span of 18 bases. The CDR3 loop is CASKKGRGTMNTEAFF. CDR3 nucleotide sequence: TGTGCCAGTAAGAAGGGGAGGGGGACAATGAACACTGAAGCTTTCTTT. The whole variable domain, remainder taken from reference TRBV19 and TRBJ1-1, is DGGITQSPKYLFRKEGQNVTLSCEQNLNHDAMYWYRQDPGQGLRLIYYSQIVNDFQKGDIAEGYSVSREKKESFPLTVTSAQKNPTAFYLCASKKGRGTMNTEAFFGQGTRLTVV.

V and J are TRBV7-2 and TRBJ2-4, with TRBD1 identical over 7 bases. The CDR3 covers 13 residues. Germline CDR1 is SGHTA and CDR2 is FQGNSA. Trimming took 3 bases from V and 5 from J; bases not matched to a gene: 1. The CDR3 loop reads CASSFTGENIQYF. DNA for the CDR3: TGTGCCAGCAGCTTCACAGGGGAAAACATTCAGTACTTC.

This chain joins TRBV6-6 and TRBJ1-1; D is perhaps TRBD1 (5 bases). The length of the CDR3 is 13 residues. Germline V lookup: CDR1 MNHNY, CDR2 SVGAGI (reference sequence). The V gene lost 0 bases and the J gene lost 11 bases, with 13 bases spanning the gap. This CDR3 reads CASSYSDTGRAFF. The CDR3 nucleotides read TGTGCCAGCAGTTACTCAGACACAGGTCGGGCTTTCTTT.

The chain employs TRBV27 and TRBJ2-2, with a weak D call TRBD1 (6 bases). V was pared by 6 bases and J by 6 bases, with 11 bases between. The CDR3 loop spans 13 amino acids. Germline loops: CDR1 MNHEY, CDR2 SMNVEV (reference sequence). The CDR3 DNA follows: TGTGCCAGCAGCAACAGGGTCCCCGGGGAGCTGTTTTTT. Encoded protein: CASSNRVPGELFF.

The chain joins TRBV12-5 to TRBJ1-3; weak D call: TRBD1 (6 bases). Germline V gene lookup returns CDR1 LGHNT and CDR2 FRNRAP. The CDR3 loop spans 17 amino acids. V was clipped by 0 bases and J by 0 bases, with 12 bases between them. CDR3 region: CASGLVLDRNSGNTIYF. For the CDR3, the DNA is TGTGCTAGTGGTTTGGTACTCGACAGGAACTCTGGAAACACCATATATTTT.

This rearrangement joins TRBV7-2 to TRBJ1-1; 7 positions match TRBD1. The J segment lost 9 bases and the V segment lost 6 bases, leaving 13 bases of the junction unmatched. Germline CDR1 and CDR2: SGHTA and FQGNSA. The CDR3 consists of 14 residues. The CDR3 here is CASRPDRADLKAFF. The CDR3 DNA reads TGTGCCAGCAGACCAGACAGGGCCGATCTGAAAGCTTTCTTT.

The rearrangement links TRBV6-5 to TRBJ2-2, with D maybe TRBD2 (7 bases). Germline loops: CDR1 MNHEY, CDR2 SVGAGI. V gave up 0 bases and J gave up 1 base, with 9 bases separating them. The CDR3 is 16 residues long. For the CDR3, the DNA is TGTGCCAGCAGTTACTCGGGAGGGGGGAACACCGGGGAGCTGTTTTTT. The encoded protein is CASSYSGGGNTGELFF.

The CDR3 sequence is CASSLLVRGNLGYTF. CDR3 DNA sequence: TGTGCCAGCAGTTTATTGGTCAGGGGGAATCTTGGCTACACCTTC. The V gene is TRBV28, the J gene TRBJ1-2; 7 bases are shared with TRBD1. J was trimmed by 7 bases and V by 1 base; bases with no gene match: 9. The CDR3 has 15 residues. The germline V gene encodes CDR1 MDHEN and CDR2 SYDVKM.

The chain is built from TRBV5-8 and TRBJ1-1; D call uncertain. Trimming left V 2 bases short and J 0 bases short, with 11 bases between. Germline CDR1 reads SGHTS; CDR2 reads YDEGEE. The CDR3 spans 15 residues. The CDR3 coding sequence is TGTGCCAGCAGCTTCTCCGATTACATGAACACTGAAGCTTTCTTT. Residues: CASSFSDYMNTEAFF.

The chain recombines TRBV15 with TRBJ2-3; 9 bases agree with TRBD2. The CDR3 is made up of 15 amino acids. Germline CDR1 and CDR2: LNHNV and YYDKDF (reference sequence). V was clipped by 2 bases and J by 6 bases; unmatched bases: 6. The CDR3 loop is CATSRSGGTGDTQYF. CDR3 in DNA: TGTGCCACCAGCAGAAGCGGGGGGACGGGTGATACGCAGTATTTT.

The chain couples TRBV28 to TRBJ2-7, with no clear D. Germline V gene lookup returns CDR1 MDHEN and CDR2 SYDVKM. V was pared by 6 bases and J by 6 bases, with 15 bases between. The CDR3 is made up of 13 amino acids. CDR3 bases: TGTGCCAGCAGCTCGTCGGTCCGGGTCGAGCAGTACTTC. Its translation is CASSSSVRVEQYF.

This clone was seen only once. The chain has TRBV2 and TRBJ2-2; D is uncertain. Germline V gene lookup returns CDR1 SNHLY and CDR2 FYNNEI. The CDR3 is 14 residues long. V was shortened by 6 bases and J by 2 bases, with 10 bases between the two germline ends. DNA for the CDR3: TGTGCCAGCAGCTTAATGGCCAACACCGGGGAGCTGTTTTTT. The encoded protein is CASSLMANTGELFF.

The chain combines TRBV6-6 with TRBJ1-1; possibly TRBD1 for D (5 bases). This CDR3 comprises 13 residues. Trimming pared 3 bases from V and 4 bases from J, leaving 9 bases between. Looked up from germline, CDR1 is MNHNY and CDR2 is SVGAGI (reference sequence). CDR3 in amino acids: CASSYARGTEAFF. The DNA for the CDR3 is TGTGCCAGCAGTTATGCAAGGGGCACTGAAGCTTTCTTT.